Sequencing of this T cell receptor (beta chain) was carried out in a study of cytomegalovirus exposure and HLA in healthy donors. Comment on this clone: Its antigen is as yet unknown.

CDR1 and CDR2 from the germline V gene are SQVTM and ANQGSEA. V lost 0 bases and J lost 1; bases outside the gene matches: 6. The CDR3 runs to 15 residues. Study conclusions and caveats: Segments of the TCR beta V type were, in most cases, productive about 90% or about 30% of the time in an earlier analysis.

With 60 Vbeta and 13 Jbeta primers, the PCR was carried out. The assay was immunoSEQ multiplex PCR, and TCRdb's table has in-frame clones only and misses some. The profile shows roughly 180,000 clones, 84% of them singletons. This chain connects TRBV29-1 to TRBJ2-7, with TRBD1 identical over 7 bases. This clonotype was obtained from a girl aged 5 to 17 in good health and CMV-seropositive. The specimen was PBMCs. The CDR3 loop is CSVEDVAGGSYEQYF. The CDR3 coding sequence is TGCAGCGTTGAAGATGTGGCAGGGGGTTCCTACGAGCAGTACTTC.